The rows below give T cell receptor beta chains drawn from one sample of a study of technical replicates of blood from a few donors. Method: immunoSEQ multiplex PCR; TCRdb's copy keeps in-frame clones and lacks some. The table shows about 16,000 clones, with roughly 86% occurring only once. Material for sequencing was PBMCs. These receptors came from a human donor in good health. CDR3s include the opening cysteine and the closing phenylalanine or tryptophan. A D gene is named only where the DNA matches it firmly. Where a row states a size, it is once, few, many or the class of an expanded clone; other rows omit it.

j_call | v_call | d_call | clone_size | cdr3_aa | cdr3_nt
TRBJ1-1 | TRBV11-3 | TRBD1 | . | CASSLGTGQGNTEAFF | TGTGCCAGCAGCTTAGGGACAGGACAGGGGAACACTGAAGCTTTCTTT
TRBJ2-7 | TRBV7-8 | TRBD1 | . | CASSKRDRTYEQYF | TGTGCCAGCAGCAAACGGGACAGGACCTACGAGCAGTACTTC
TRBJ2-1 | TRBV5-1 | . | . | CASSVQGYTYNEQFF | TGCGCCAGCAGCGTTCAGGGGTACACCTACAATGAGCAGTTCTTC
TRBJ2-1 | TRBV7-3 | . | . | CASSLPSTGEQFF | TGTGCCAGCAGCTTACCCTCGACAGGAGAGCAGTTCTTC
TRBJ2-5 | TRBV6-4 | TRBD1 | . | CASSDSETGGPQYF | TGTGCCAGCAGTGACTCCGAGACAGGGGGGCCCCAGTACTTC
TRBJ2-3 | TRBV18 | TRBD2 | . | CASSPGTSPSTDTQYF | TGTGCCAGCTCACCCGGGACTAGCCCTAGCACAGATACGCAGTATTTT
TRBJ1-2 | TRBV19 | TRBD1 | . | CASSANRGESPTF | TGTGCCAGTAGTGCCAACAGGGGTGAGTCTCCGACCTTC
TRBJ1-5 | TRBV6-1 | . | once | CASSDRGSNQPQHF | TGTGCCAGCAGCGACCGAGGTAGCAATCAGCCCCAGCATTTT
TRBJ1-2 | TRBV27 | TRBD1 | . | CASSYRGFYGYTF | TGTGCCAGCAGCTACAGGGGATTCTATGGCTACACCTTC
TRBJ2-2 | TRBV5-1 | . | . | CASSLPGHITGELFF | TGCGCCAGCAGCTTACCGGGACACATCACCGGGGAGCTGTTTTTT
TRBJ2-3 | TRBV4-1 | . | . | CASSQDRGLQTQYF | TGCGCCAGCAGCCAAGATCGGGGACTTCAGACGCAGTATTTT
TRBJ2-2 | TRBV5-1 | TRBD2 | . | CASSPRAGGPSDTGELFF | TGCGCCAGCAGCCCGCGGGCGGGAGGACCGAGCGACACCGGGGAGCTGTTTTTT
TRBJ2-3 | TRBV29-1 | TRBD1 | . | CSAGTGDGTDTQYF | TGCAGCGCCGGGACAGGGGACGGCACAGATACGCAGTATTTT
TRBJ2-1 | TRBV6-5 | TRBD2 | . | CASSYLGTSGEQFF | TGTGCCAGCAGTTACCTCGGGACTAGCGGAGAGCAGTTCTTC
TRBJ1-1 | TRBV2 | TRBD1 | . | CASRIETGGETEAFF | TGTGCCAGCAGGATTGAGACAGGGGGAGAGACTGAAGCTTTCTTT
TRBJ2-2 | TRBV6-5 | . | once | CASSRDSNTGELFF | TGTGCCAGCAGCCGCGACAGCAACACCGGGGAGCTGTTTTTT
TRBJ2-7 | TRBV6-5 | TRBD2 | . | CASSSPIAGGNEQYF | TGTGCCAGCAGTTCTCCGATAGCGGGAGGAAACGAGCAGTACTTC